The rows below give T cell receptor beta chains drawn from one sample of a study of blood T cell repertoires in COVID-19. Generated by immunoSEQ multiplex PCR, the TCRdb table keeps only in-frame clones and is missing some. Of about 230,000 clones in the sample, just over 85% were seen once. Sequenced material: peripheral blood. The receptors were sampled from a man in his forties or fifties with COVID-19, enrolled during active disease. CDR3s include the opening cysteine and the closing phenylalanine or tryptophan. A D gene is named only where the DNA matches it firmly. Rows may omit the clone size; those that give it use once, few, many or a size class.

v_call	d_call	clone_size	j_call	cdr3_aa	cdr3_nt
TRBV10-3	NA	NA	TRBJ2-7	CAISESLETEYF	TGTGCCATCAGTGAGTCCCTAGAGACGGAGTACTTC
TRBV15	NA	NA	TRBJ1-1	CATSSGEGWMTEAFF	TGTGCCACCAGCTCAGGGGAAGGATGGATGACTGAAGCTTTCTTT
TRBV19	TRBD1	NA	TRBJ1-1	CASSTGVTEAFF	TGTGCCAGTAGCACAGGGGTGACTGAAGCTTTCTTT
TRBV27	TRBD1	NA	TRBJ1-4	CASSWDRGEKLFF	TGTGCCAGCAGTTGGGACAGGGGTGAAAAACTGTTTTTT
TRBV9	NA	NA	TRBJ1-4	CASSPTSGFTNEKLFF	TGTGCCAGCAGCCCCACTTCAGGGTTCACTAATGAAAAACTGTTTTTT
TRBV5-8	NA	NA	TRBJ1-1	CASSLSVGEVAEAFF	TGTGCCAGCAGCTTGTCCGTGGGGGAGGTTGCTGAAGCTTTCTTT
TRBV10-1	NA	few	TRBJ1-1	CASSESRFMGGTEAFF	TGCGCCAGCAGTGAGTCGAGGTTCATGGGTGGGACTGAAGCTTTCTTT
TRBV7-9	TRBD1	NA	TRBJ1-1	CASSLRQGNTEAFF	TGTGCCAGCAGCCTGAGACAGGGGAACACTGAAGCTTTCTTT
TRBV24-1	TRBD1	NA	TRBJ1-5	CATSDTGQGNNQPQHF	TGTGCCACCAGTGACACCGGACAGGGCAACAATCAGCCCCAGCATTTT
TRBV7-2	TRBD2	NA	TRBJ2-5	CASCRASGTQETQYF	TGTGCCAGCTGCCGGGCTAGCGGAACTCAAGAGACCCAGTACTTC
TRBV6-6	TRBD1	NA	TRBJ1-2	CASRRQGNHGYTF	TGTGCCAGCAGACGACAGGGTAACCATGGCTACACCTTC